The 4 T cell receptor beta chains below come from one sample, sequenced in a study of blood T cell repertoires in COVID-19. Data came from immunoSEQ multiplex PCR; TCRdb stores just in-frame clones and leaves some out. The data hold under 250,000 clones, with about 85% observed a single time. The sample consisted of peripheral blood. These receptors originate from a man over 45 who had recovered from COVID-19.

This chain joins TRBV28 and TRBJ1-5; a weak D match, TRBD1 (6 bases). The germline V gene has CDR1 MDHEN and CDR2 SYDVKM. The CDR3 covers 15 residues. Trimming stripped 6 bases from V and 7 bases from J, with 19 bases between. Here the CDR3 DNA reads TGTGCCAGCAGCTCAAACAGGGCAGGTCTCCAGCCCCAGCATTTT. Protein product: CASSSNRAGLQPQHF.

V and J are TRBV28 and TRBJ2-2; a possible D gene is TRBD2 (5 bases). The CDR3 extends over 16 amino acids. The germline V gene has CDR1 MDHEN and CDR2 SYDVKM. Trimming cost V 1 base and J 1 base, with 10 bases left between them. The CDR3 protein is CASSLFSSGNTGELFF. In DNA form, the CDR3 reads TGTGCCAGCAGTTTATTTTCCAGCGGGAACACCGGGGAGCTGTTTTTT.

This clone appeared once. The V gene is TRBV7-8, the J gene TRBJ2-7; 9 nucleotides align to TRBD1. The CDR3 length is 14 residues. V was clipped by 5 bases and J by 5 bases; unmatched bases: 7. The germline gives CDR1 SGHVS, CDR2 FQNEAQ. In DNA form, the CDR3 reads TGTGCCAGCAGCCCCAGGGACAGGGTTCACGAGCAGTACTTC. This sequence encodes CASSPRDRVHEQYF. The whole variable domain, filled in from reference TRBV7-8 and TRBJ2-7, reads GAGVSQSPRYKVAKRGQDVALRCDPISGHVSLFWYQQALGQGPEFLTYFQNEAQLDKSGLPSDRFFAERPEGSVSTLKIQRTQQEDSAVYLCASSPRDRVHEQYFGPGTRLTVT.

The CDR3 DNA follows: TGTGCCAGCAGCTTAAGGACAGGTACACAAGAGACCCAGTACTTC. This sequence encodes CASSLRTGTQETQYF. The chain recombines TRBV7-9 with TRBJ2-5, with TRBD1 matching 7 bases. CDR1 is SEHNR and CDR2 is FQNEAQ in the germline V gene (reference sequence). V gave up 2 bases and J gave up 2 bases; unmatched junction bases: 5. This CDR3 has 15 amino acids.